The 2 T cell receptor beta chains below come from one sample, sequenced in a study of PD-L1 blockade in urothelial cancer. Time point reported: pretreatment peripheral blood. Sequencing was performed with immunoSEQ multiplex PCR; in TCRdb, only in-frame clones are kept and a portion is missing. The sample lists about 86,000 clones, about 83% occurring once. The input for sequencing was PBMCs, taken around atezolizumab (anti-PD-L1) treatment. The source of these receptors is a man in his sixties with urothelial cancer.

This sequence joins TRBV25-1 and TRBJ2-3; 7 bases agree with TRBD1. CDR3 size: 13 residues. The trim removed 6 bases at V and 2 bases at J, leaving 2 bases unmatched. Germline CDR1 MGHDK, CDR2 SYGVNS. Written as DNA, the CDR3 is TGTGCCAGCAGAGACAGGGTCACAGATACGCAGTATTTT. Translating it yields CASRDRVTDTQYF.

The chain combines TRBV11-3 with TRBJ1-1; 8 nucleotides match TRBD1. The germline gives CDR1 SGHNT, CDR2 YENEEA. V lost 1 base and J lost 0; bases outside the gene matches: 4. CDR3 size: 16 residues. The CDR3 DNA is TGTGCCAGCAGCTTAGGAGGACAGGGCCTGAACACTGAAGCTTTCTTT. Translating it yields CASSLGGQGLNTEAFF.